Here is one TCR beta chain with its context. These data belong to a study of blood T cell repertoires in COVID-19. Study details: T cells, B-cell-depleted T cells, or PBMCs supplied cDNA or gDNA.

While infection was still active, Seattle patients were enrolled and then followed longitudinally. Using immunoSEQ multiplex PCR, the repertoire was profiled, and TCRdb retains in-frame clones only, with some absent. Of some 240,000 clones detected, 88% appear once; the ten largest clones hold roughly 10%. The sequenced sample consisted of peripheral blood. The TCR sequence derives from a woman in her 70s with COVID-19, enrolled during active disease.

The CDR3 is CASSLELAGFQETQYF. CDR3 sequence (DNA): TGTGCCAGCAGCTTGGAACTAGCGGGGTTCCAAGAGACCCAGTACTTC. V and J are TRBV5-4 and TRBJ2-5; TRBD2 aligns across 10 bases. In germline, CDR1 is SGHNT, CDR2 YYREEE (reference sequence). The CDR3 totals 16 residues. The V gene end was trimmed by 0 bases and the J gene end by 1 base; junction bases not matched to a gene: 3. The complete variable domain, with remaining parts taken from reference TRBV5-4 and TRBJ2-5, reads ETGVTQSPTHLIKTRGQQVTLRCSSQSGHNTVSWYQQALGQGPQFIFQYYREEENGRGNFPPRFSGLQFPNYSSELNVNALELDDSALYLCASSLELAGFQETQYFGPGTRLLVL.